The TCR beta chain under discussion was sequenced for a study of blood T cell repertoires in COVID-19. At the level of the study: Material from acute and convalescent COVID-19 was sourced from the United States, Italy and Spain. T cells, B-cell-depleted T cells, or PBMCs supplied cDNA or gDNA.

As processed by the authors: By means of reference gene primer amplification, nucleated cell counts were estimated. Produced via immunoSEQ multiplex PCR; TCRdb's table is partial and in-frame only. That table furnishes V, J and clone size, whereas the DNA furnished D and trimming. The table has around 150,000 clones, about four fifths seen once. This clone was counted once. The CDR3 is 13 amino acids. V was trimmed by 6 bases and J by 10 bases, leaving 17 bases between them. Germline values: CDR1 LGHDT, CDR2 YNNKEL (reference sequence). The chain has TRBV3-1 (or the pseudogene TRBV3-2) and TRBJ2-3, with a weak D call TRBD2 (5 bases). Sequenced material: peripheral blood. The TCR was taken from a woman older than 75 with acute or convalescent COVID-19. CDR3 DNA sequence: TGTGCCAGCAGGGGAGATGGCGGGCCTTCGCAGTATTTT. It codes for CASRGDGGPSQYF.